This T cell receptor (beta chain) was observed in a study of blood T cell repertoires in COVID-19. Study details: Acute and convalescent COVID-19 samples came from the United States, Italy and Spain.

Original analysis: Quantification of nucleated cells was approximated via reference gene primer amplification. The data were produced by immunoSEQ multiplex PCR, yet TCRdb's version contains in-frame clones alone and is incomplete. The DNA gave D and trimming, while V, J and clone size come from that table. The sample lists roughly 100,000 clones; over 75% were seen once. This CDR3 has 16 amino acids. Per germline, CDR1 PRHDT and CDR2 FYEKMQ (reference sequence). V lost 0 bases and J 5 bases, leaving 17 bases between the germline ends. The sequence was obtained from a human donor in a cohort sampled during active or convalescent COVID-19. The chain employs TRBV13 and TRBJ2-7, with D possibly being TRBD1 (6 bases). Input material: peripheral blood. CDR3 sequence: CASSLGLAGAHDEQYF. Written as DNA, the CDR3 is TGTGCCAGCAGCTTAGGTTTGGCAGGGGCCCACGACGAGCAGTACTTC.